This is a list of T cell receptor beta chains from one sample in a study of Ad26.COV2.S vaccination and SARS-CoV-2 variants. Measured with immunoSEQ multiplex PCR; TCRdb has only the in-frame clones, and not every one. The data hold 300,000 to 400,000 clones, with about 82% observed a single time. The sequencing used peripheral blood, collected in a trial of Ad26.COV2.S vaccine versus placebo. The receptors here all came from a person between 18 and 65 years old who received the Ad26.COV2.S COVID-19 vaccine or a placebo. The CDR3 runs from the conserved cysteine through the conserved F or W. The D gene is left open where the match is weak. Size is stated for part of the rows, as once, few or many counts, or as a class when the clone is expanded.

j_gene: TRBJ2-1; abundance: -; d_gene: TRBD2; len: 16; v_gene: TRBV5-1; CDR3aa: CASSLAGTSAYNEQFF; CDR3nt: TGCGCCAGCAGCTTGGCCGGGACTAGCGCCTACAATGAGCAGTTCTTC
j_gene: TRBJ2-3; abundance: -; d_gene: TRBD2; len: 17; v_gene: TRBV4-3; CDR3aa: CASSQDPSGGAVDTQYF; CDR3nt: TGCGCCAGCAGCCAAGATCCTAGCGGGGGGGCCGTGGATACGCAGTATTTT
j_gene: TRBJ1-3; abundance: -; d_gene: -; len: 12; v_gene: TRBV30; CDR3aa: CAWRGSGNTIYF; CDR3nt: TGTGCCTGGAGAGGCTCTGGAAACACCATATATTTT
j_gene: TRBJ2-1; abundance: once; d_gene: TRBD2; len: 16; v_gene: TRBV5-1; CDR3aa: CASSSHLAGGLGYLFF; CDR3nt: TGCGCCAGCAGCTCCCATCTAGCGGGGGGGCTTGGGTATCTGTTCTTC
j_gene: TRBJ1-6; abundance: -; d_gene: -; len: 12; v_gene: TRBV7-9; CDR3aa: CASSLIGSPLHF; CDR3nt: TGTGCCAGCAGCTTAATTGGTTCACCCCTCCACTTT
j_gene: TRBJ2-1; abundance: -; d_gene: -; len: 13; v_gene: TRBV28; CDR3aa: CASRGQGYNEQFF; CDR3nt: TGTGCCAGCAGGGGGCAGGGCTACAATGAGCAGTTCTTC
j_gene: TRBJ1-6; abundance: -; d_gene: -; len: 13; v_gene: TRBV10-3; CDR3aa: CAITPQGDSPLHF; CDR3nt: TGTGCCATCACCCCCCAGGGAGATTCACCCCTCCACTTT
j_gene: TRBJ1-3; abundance: -; d_gene: -; len: 15; v_gene: TRBV5-1; CDR3aa: CASSLDPGGRNTIYF; CDR3nt: TGCGCCAGCAGCTTGGATCCCGGGGGGAGAAACACCATATATTTT
j_gene: TRBJ1-1; abundance: -; d_gene: -; len: 14; v_gene: TRBV7-3; CDR3aa: CASSLGAGNTEAFF; CDR3nt: TGTGCCAGCAGCTTAGGCGCAGGCAACACTGAAGCTTTCTTT
j_gene: TRBJ1-6; abundance: -; d_gene: TRBD1; len: 16; v_gene: TRBV11-2; CDR3aa: CASSLARTGANSPLHF; CDR3nt: TGTGCCAGCAGCTTAGCCCGGACAGGGGCTAATTCACCCCTCCACTTT
j_gene: TRBJ2-1; abundance: -; d_gene: TRBD1; len: 14; v_gene: TRBV13; CDR3aa: CASSTQGEYNEQFF; CDR3nt: TGTGCCAGCAGCACACAGGGGGAGTACAATGAGCAGTTCTTC
j_gene: TRBJ1-5; abundance: -; d_gene: -; len: 16; v_gene: TRBV18; CDR3aa: CASSPGSRTANQPQHF; CDR3nt: TGTGCCAGCTCACCAGGATCCAGGACAGCTAATCAGCCCCAGCATTTT
j_gene: TRBJ1-6; abundance: -; d_gene: -; len: 14; v_gene: TRBV2; CDR3aa: CASFNSRGNSPLHF; CDR3nt: TGTGCCAGCTTTAACTCCCGGGGAAATTCACCCCTCCACTTT
j_gene: TRBJ2-1; abundance: -; d_gene: TRBD1; len: 16; v_gene: TRBV5-1; CDR3aa: CASSLAGQGAYNEQFF; CDR3nt: TGCGCCAGCAGCTTGGCCGGTCAGGGGGCCTACAATGAGCAGTTCTTC
j_gene: TRBJ1-1; abundance: -; d_gene: -; len: 13; v_gene: TRBV30; CDR3aa: CAWSQDSNTEAFF; CDR3nt: TGTGCCTGGAGTCAGGACAGCAACACTGAAGCTTTCTTT
j_gene: TRBJ2-1; abundance: once; d_gene: -; len: 16; v_gene: TRBV9; CDR3aa: CASSPFAGSSYNEQFF; CDR3nt: TGTGCCAGCAGCCCATTCGCGGGGAGCTCCTACAATGAGCAGTTCTTC
j_gene: TRBJ2-1; abundance: -; d_gene: TRBD2; len: 17; v_gene: TRBV5-6; CDR3aa: CASSLSHPGLAGNEQFF; CDR3nt: TGTGCCAGCAGCTTATCTCATCCGGGACTAGCGGGCAATGAGCAGTTCTTC
j_gene: TRBJ1-5; abundance: -; d_gene: -; len: 16; v_gene: TRBV5-6; CDR3aa: CASSSQDRPSNQPQHF; CDR3nt: TGTGCCAGCAGCTCGCAAGACAGGCCGAGCAATCAGCCCCAGCATTTT
j_gene: TRBJ1-2; abundance: many; d_gene: -; len: 13; v_gene: TRBV2; CDR3aa: CASSPDRIYGYTF; CDR3nt: TGTGCCAGCAGTCCTGACAGGATCTATGGCTACACCTTC
j_gene: TRBJ2-3; abundance: -; d_gene: TRBD2; len: 15; v_gene: TRBV7-9; CDR3aa: CASRLSGGLTDTQYF; CDR3nt: TGTGCCAGCAGATTGAGCGGGGGACTCACAGATACGCAGTATTTT
j_gene: TRBJ2-4; abundance: -; d_gene: -; len: 16; v_gene: TRBV30; CDR3aa: CAWRDSLLRAKNIQYF; CDR3nt: TGTGCCTGGAGGGACTCCCTATTGAGGGCCAAAAACATTCAGTACTTC
j_gene: TRBJ1-1; abundance: -; d_gene: -; len: 13; v_gene: TRBV3-1/TRBV3-2; CDR3aa: CASRGFRNAEAFF; CDR3nt: TGTGCCAGCAGAGGGTTTCGGAATGCTGAAGCTTTCTTT
j_gene: TRBJ1-2; abundance: -; d_gene: -; len: 16; v_gene: TRBV19; CDR3aa: CASSIMGSAATYGYTF; CDR3nt: TGTGCCAGTAGTATTATGGGGAGCGCAGCTACCTATGGCTACACCTTC
j_gene: TRBJ2-7; abundance: -; d_gene: -; len: 14; v_gene: TRBV7-2; CDR3aa: CASSKNPGQYEQYF; CDR3nt: TGTGCCAGCAGCAAAAACCCAGGACAGTACGAGCAGTACTTC
j_gene: TRBJ1-1; abundance: -; d_gene: -; len: 14; v_gene: TRBV10-3; CDR3aa: CAISAQGMNTEAFF; CDR3nt: TGTGCCATCAGCGCACAGGGAATGAACACTGAAGCTTTCTTT
j_gene: TRBJ2-1; abundance: -; d_gene: TRBD2; len: 16; v_gene: TRBV13; CDR3aa: CASSDIRSGGAYEQFF; CDR3nt: TGTGCCAGCAGCGATATTAGGAGCGGGGGGGCCTATGAGCAGTTCTTC
j_gene: TRBJ2-2; abundance: -; d_gene: TRBD1; len: 13; v_gene: TRBV10-3; CDR3aa: CAIRPRGTGELFF; CDR3nt: TGTGCCATCAGACCCAGGGGGACCGGGGAGCTGTTTTTT
j_gene: TRBJ2-3; abundance: -; d_gene: TRBD2; len: 15; v_gene: TRBV6-2/TRBV6-3; CDR3aa: CASSRTSGTTDTQYF; CDR3nt: TGTGCCAGCAGTCGGACTAGCGGGACCACAGATACGCAGTATTTT
j_gene: TRBJ2-1; abundance: -; d_gene: TRBD2; len: 15; v_gene: TRBV4-3; CDR3aa: CASSQDAGDGDEQFF; CDR3nt: TGCGCCAGCAGCCAAGACGCGGGGGACGGGGATGAGCAGTTCTTC
j_gene: TRBJ2-7; abundance: few; d_gene: TRBD2; len: 15; v_gene: TRBV6-2/TRBV6-3; CDR3aa: CASSSPGAGEYEQYF; CDR3nt: TGTGCCAGCAGTTCCCCCGGAGCGGGGGAGTACGAGCAGTACTTC
j_gene: TRBJ1-1; abundance: -; d_gene: -; len: 14; v_gene: TRBV9; CDR3aa: CASSVDGVNTEAFF; CDR3nt: TGTGCCAGCAGCGTAGATGGCGTGAACACTGAAGCTTTCTTT
j_gene: TRBJ1-1; abundance: -; d_gene: -; len: 18; v_gene: TRBV19; CDR3aa: CASSISVSRDGHGTEAFF; CDR3nt: TGTGCCAGTAGTATATCAGTATCGCGGGACGGACACGGCACTGAAGCTTTCTTT
j_gene: TRBJ2-3; abundance: -; d_gene: -; len: 15; v_gene: TRBV3-1/TRBV3-2; CDR3aa: CASNLQGSYTDTQYF; CDR3nt: TGTGCCAGCAACCTCCAAGGTAGTTACACAGATACGCAGTATTTT
j_gene: TRBJ1-2; abundance: few; d_gene: TRBD1; len: 16; v_gene: TRBV10-2; CDR3aa: CASRPSGTGLGYGYTF; CDR3nt: TGCGCCAGCAGGCCCTCCGGGACAGGGCTCGGCTATGGCTACACCTTC
j_gene: TRBJ2-2; abundance: -; d_gene: TRBD1; len: 16; v_gene: TRBV6-6; CDR3aa: CASSSPGQGAAGELFF; CDR3nt: TGTGCCAGCAGTTCACCGGGACAGGGGGCAGCCGGGGAGCTGTTTTTT
j_gene: TRBJ2-1; abundance: -; d_gene: TRBD2; len: 12; v_gene: TRBV6-5; CDR3aa: CASRGGGGTQFF; CDR3nt: TGTGCCAGCCGGGGTGGCGGGGGGACTCAGTTCTTC
j_gene: TRBJ1-6; abundance: -; d_gene: -; len: 17; v_gene: TRBV5-8; CDR3aa: CASSLGAGILYNSPLHF; CDR3nt: TGTGCCAGCAGCTTGGGTGCGGGTATTTTGTATAATTCACCCCTCCACTTT
j_gene: TRBJ1-2; abundance: -; d_gene: -; len: 13; v_gene: TRBV12-3/TRBV12-4; CDR3aa: CASSLVFDYGYTF; CDR3nt: TGTGCCAGCAGTTTAGTGTTCGACTATGGCTACACCTTC
j_gene: TRBJ1-2; abundance: few; d_gene: TRBD1; len: 17; v_gene: TRBV6-2/TRBV6-3; CDR3aa: CASSSIGQVLSPYGYTF; CDR3nt: TGTGCCAGCAGTTCTATCGGACAGGTGCTGTCACCCTATGGCTACACCTTC
j_gene: TRBJ1-6; abundance: -; d_gene: TRBD1; len: 17; v_gene: TRBV5-6; CDR3aa: CASSFHSGTGYNSPLHF; CDR3nt: TGTGCCAGCAGCTTCCACTCCGGGACAGGGTATAATTCACCCCTCCACTTT
j_gene: TRBJ2-1; abundance: -; d_gene: TRBD2; len: 16; v_gene: TRBV19; CDR3aa: CASSSRTSFSYNEQFF; CDR3nt: TGTGCCAGTAGTTCCAGGACTAGTTTCTCCTACAATGAGCAGTTCTTC
j_gene: TRBJ2-7; abundance: -; d_gene: -; len: 15; v_gene: TRBV5-1; CDR3aa: CASSLETYALGEQYF; CDR3nt: TGCGCCAGCAGCTTGGAGACATACGCCCTGGGGGAGCAGTACTTC
j_gene: TRBJ1-1; abundance: -; d_gene: -; len: 13; v_gene: TRBV5-1; CDR3aa: CASSSQGLTEAFF; CDR3nt: TGCGCCAGCAGCTCACAGGGATTGACTGAAGCTTTCTTT
j_gene: TRBJ2-1; abundance: -; d_gene: -; len: 14; v_gene: TRBV13; CDR3aa: CASSLGSAGNEQFF; CDR3nt: TGTGCCAGCAGCTTAGGATCGGCTGGGAATGAGCAGTTCTTC
j_gene: TRBJ2-7; abundance: once; d_gene: -; len: 17; v_gene: TRBV5-1; CDR3aa: CASSLGGLGVGTYEQYF; CDR3nt: TGCGCCAGCAGCTTGGGCGGGTTGGGGGTAGGGACCTACGAGCAGTACTTC
j_gene: TRBJ1-2; abundance: -; d_gene: TRBD1; len: 15; v_gene: TRBV10-3; CDR3aa: CAIRQGPGANYGYTF; CDR3nt: TGTGCCATTCGACAGGGGCCAGGGGCAAACTATGGCTACACCTTC
j_gene: TRBJ1-1; abundance: -; d_gene: TRBD1; len: 15; v_gene: TRBV7-2; CDR3aa: CASSSSTGLNTEAFF; CDR3nt: TGTGCCAGCAGCTCCTCGACAGGGTTGAACACTGAAGCTTTCTTT
j_gene: TRBJ2-7; abundance: few; d_gene: -; len: 15; v_gene: TRBV6-1; CDR3aa: CASSEREYMAHEQYF; CDR3nt: TGTGCCAGCAGTGAGCGAGAGTATATGGCACACGAGCAGTACTTC
j_gene: TRBJ1-1; abundance: -; d_gene: -; len: 15; v_gene: TRBV10-3; CDR3aa: CAISPGHSMNTEAFF; CDR3nt: TGTGCCATCAGTCCGGGACACTCAATGAACACTGAAGCTTTCTTT
j_gene: TRBJ1-3; abundance: -; d_gene: -; len: 14; v_gene: TRBV30; CDR3aa: CAWGEGFSGNTIYF; CDR3nt: TGTGCCTGGGGGGAAGGGTTCTCTGGAAACACCATATATTTT
j_gene: TRBJ1-1; abundance: -; d_gene: -; len: 15; v_gene: TRBV7-3; CDR3aa: CASSLGSTRNTEAFF; CDR3nt: TGTGCCAGCAGCCTCGGGTCCACACGGAACACTGAAGCTTTCTTT
j_gene: TRBJ1-5; abundance: -; d_gene: -; len: 15; v_gene: TRBV6-5; CDR3aa: CASSTQGNDNQPQHF; CDR3nt: TGTGCCAGCAGTACTCAGGGGAATGACAATCAGCCCCAGCATTTT